Listed here are 10 T cell receptor beta chains from one sample, sequenced in a study of shared clonotypes between healthy human individuals. Sequenced by immunoSEQ multiplex PCR; TCRdb stores in-frame clones only, minus some. The sample contains some 2.1 million clones, about 94% of which appear only once. Naive CD8 cells comprised CD45RO-negative, CCR7-positively selected cells, excluding terminally differentiated effector memory CD45RA+ cells. The sequenced material came from naive CD8+ T cells from PBMCs. All receptors come from a man between 18 and 29 years old in good health. Some clones in this sample may be carry-over from other donors' samples.

The V and J genes are TRBV7-9 and TRBJ2-7; D unresolved. The ends were cut back, 2 bases at V and 2 bases at J, with 10 bases in the middle. The CDR3 length is 14 residues. Germline V lookup: CDR1 SEHNR, CDR2 FQNEAQ (reference sequence). The CDR3 protein is CASSLSLGTYEQYF. As DNA, the CDR3 is TGTGCCAGCAGCTTATCTTTGGGTACCTACGAGCAGTACTTC.

About this clone itself: Different DNA sequences within this sample yield the same CDR3. V gene TRBV28 combines with J gene TRBJ2-5; D is possibly TRBD2 (6 bases). This CDR3 is built from 14 residues. Germline V CDR1 and CDR2: MDHEN, SYDVKM. The germline V and J ends were trimmed by 4 bases and 1 base, with 10 bases remaining between them. The CDR3 sequence is CASSSSGVQETQYF. The CDR3 DNA is TGTGCCAGCAGTTCCTCGGGAGTCCAAGAGACCCAGTACTTC.

The rearrangement links TRBV5-1 to TRBJ2-1; maybe TRBD1 (5 bases). CDR1 SGHRS and CDR2 YFSETQ come from the germline V gene. The V end was cut by 7 bases, the J end by 5 bases, with 10 bases between. The length of the CDR3 is 12 residues. Here the CDR3 reads CASGQDNNEQFF. CDR3 nucleotides: TGCGCCAGCGGTCAGGACAACAATGAGCAGTTCTTC.

The chain links TRBV7-2 to TRBJ2-7; weak D call: TRBD1 (5 bases). Trimming pared 2 bases from V and 6 bases from J, leaving 17 bases between. Germline-derived CDR1 and CDR2 are SGHTA and FQGNSA. The CDR3 runs 15 residues. The CDR3 loop is CASSLSTAVGLEQYF. CDR3 sequence (DNA): TGTGCCAGCAGCTTAAGCACGGCGGTGGGGCTCGAGCAGTACTTC.

The V gene is TRBV4-1, the J gene TRBJ1-3; D is possibly TRBD1 (5 bases). V gave up 4 bases and J gave up 8 bases, with 18 bases separating them. The CDR3 has 15 amino acids. Germline V gives CDR1 MGHRA, CDR2 YSYEKL. CDR3 sequence reads: CASSLLTGTADTIYF. DNA of the CDR3: TGCGCCAGCAGCCTACTTACCGGGACGGCGGACACCATATATTTT.

The CDR3 sequence: CASSRSGSTDTQYF. The CDR3, as DNA: TGCGCCAGCAGCCGTAGCGGATCCACAGATACGCAGTATTTT. The chain employs TRBV4-1 and TRBJ2-3; D is possibly TRBD2 (6 bases). This CDR3 is 14 amino acids long. Trimming took 4 bases from V and 2 from J, leaving 10 bases between them. Germline V gives CDR1 MGHRA, CDR2 YSYEKL.

The chain carries TRBV7-7 and TRBJ2-5; D may be TRBD1 or TRBD2 (7 bases each). V was cut by 5 bases and J by 1 base, with 14 bases left in between. CDR3 length: 15 amino acids. The germline gives CDR1 SSHAT, CDR2 FNYEAQ (reference sequence). CDR3 residues: CASSREDRSQETQYF. The CDR3 region has the DNA TGTGCCAGCAGCCGGGAGGACAGGAGCCAAGAGACCCAGTACTTC.

The chain is built from TRBV9 and TRBJ2-6; 7 bases are shared with TRBD2. Germline V CDR1 and CDR2: SGDLS, YYNGEE. V trimming: 0 bases; J trimming: 0 bases; junction bases outside the gene matches: 6. The CDR3 is 18 residues long. The DNA of the CDR3 is TGTGCCAGCAGCGTAGGGGGAGGGGCCCTCTCTGGGGCCAACGTCCTGACTTTC. Amino acid sequence: CASSVGGGALSGANVLTF.

The chain is built from TRBV28 and TRBJ2-7, with 7 bases fitting TRBD2. This CDR3 is 15 amino acids long. V gave up 6 bases and J gave up 3 bases; unmatched junction bases: 11. Germline V gene data show CDR1 as MDHEN and CDR2 as SYDVKM. Written as DNA, the CDR3 is TGTGCCAGCAGATCACACCTTGCGGGGGACTACGAGCAGTACTTC. Its translation is CASRSHLAGDYEQYF.

This clone showed up just once. This chain uses TRBV6-7 with TRBJ2-2; D may be TRBD2 (5 bases). TRBV6-7 is reported as an ORF; its role is uncertain. V dropped 0 bases and J dropped 3 bases, with 11 bases sitting between them. CDR3 length: 16 residues. The CDR3 spells CASSYSRVSDTGELFF. Written as DNA, the CDR3 is TGTGCCAGCAGTTACTCGAGGGTGTCGGACACCGGGGAGCTGTTTTTT.